Shown below are 29 T cell receptor beta chains from a single sample sequenced in a study of blood T cell repertoires in COVID-19 (dated by TCRdb to about 2020). The library was produced with the immunoSEQ multiplex PCR assay. The immuneACCESS repertoire file appears here via TCRdb, limited to in-frame rearrangements. These files lack a portion of the clones; in checked studies, under half of the deficit traces to unresolved V genes, and the cause of the others is not known. This sample lists some 200,000 clones; 80% to 85% were detected once. The biggest ten clones account for 5.1% of the sample. Specimen: peripheral blood. These TCRs come from a woman aged 60-70 years who had recovered from COVID-19.

This chain links TRBV6-5 with TRBJ2-5; possible D gene TRBD1, 7 bases. Trimming shortened V by 2 bases and J by 7 bases, and 17 bases separated the two germline ends. The CDR3 spans 15 residues. The V gene's germline CDR1 is MNHEY and CDR2 SVGAGI. The CDR3 protein is CASSYRGRGDGTQYF. For the CDR3, the DNA is TGTGCCAGCAGTTACAGGGGGCGCGGGGACGGGACCCAGTACTTC.

In regard to this clone: One end of the junction is discordant with germline, which a read error may explain. V is TRBV7-6 and J is TRBJ1-4, with D maybe TRBD1 (6 bases). Germline CDR1 and CDR2: SGHVS and FNYEAQ. CDR3 size: 16 residues. The CDR3 DNA is TGTGCCAGCAGCTTAGATCAACAGGGAATCTGGGGAAAAACTGTTTTT. Translating gives CASSLDQQGIWGKTVF.

V usage is TRBV19 and J usage is TRBJ1-2; D might be TRBD1 (6 bases). V was pared by 3 bases and J by 4 bases, with 15 bases between. Germline V gene lookup returns CDR1 LNHDA and CDR2 SQIVND (reference sequence). This CDR3 has 15 residues. CDR3 nucleotides: TGTGCCAGTAGTATTACGGTCCAGGGGAGCTATGGCTACACCTTC. Translating gives CASSITVQGSYGYTF.

In the case of this clone: In the same sample, other DNA sequences code for this CDR3. The V gene is TRBV9, the J gene TRBJ1-6, with D perhaps TRBD1 (5 bases). CDR3 length: 16 residues. Germline V gene sequence: CDR1 SGDLS, CDR2 YYNGEE. Trimming cost V 0 bases and J 7 bases, with 14 bases left between them. CDR3 in amino acids: CASSVGGGRGNSPLHF. The CDR3 nucleotides are TGTGCCAGCAGCGTAGGGGGGGGTAGGGGCAATTCACCCCTCCACTTT.

The J gene is TRBJ1-2, the V gene TRBV5-1; 9 bases align to TRBD1. From germline, CDR1 is SGHRS and CDR2 YFSETQ. V trimming: 6 bases; J trimming: 2 bases; junction bases outside the gene matches: 5. The CDR3 extends over 14 amino acids. This CDR3 is CASTQTGGNYGYTF. The CDR3 DNA reads TGCGCCAGCACCCAGACAGGGGGAAACTATGGCTACACCTTC.

This chain joins TRBV18 and TRBJ1-2; D is uncertain. The CDR3 has 17 residues. The germline CDR1 and CDR2 sequences are KGHSH and LQKENI. V was shortened by 9 bases and J by 2 bases, with 25 bases between the two germline ends. The CDR3 DNA sequence: TGTGCCAGTTCCACCCTCCCGGGAGCCGACACGAACTATGGCTACACCTTC. Its protein is CASSTLPGADTNYGYTF. Combining the CDR3 with reference TRBV18 and TRBJ1-2 gives the whole variable domain NAGVMQNPRHLVRRRGQEARLRCSPMKGHSHVYWYRQLPEEGLKFMVYLQKENIIDESGMPKERFSAEFPKEGPSILRIQQVVRGDSAAYFCASSTLPGADTNYGYTFGSGTRLTVV.

V and J are TRBV2 and TRBJ2-1; TRBD2 aligns across 8 bases. With 4 bases clipped from V and 3 bases from J, the junction kept 5 bases outside the gene matches. Germline V CDR1 and CDR2: SNHLY, FYNNEI. The CDR3 covers 15 residues. This CDR3 is CASSGEAGDYNEQFF. CDR3 DNA: TGTGCCAGCAGTGGAGAAGCGGGGGACTACAATGAGCAGTTCTTC.

The chain is built from TRBV6-2 or TRBV6-3 and TRBJ2-5; TRBD2 agrees at 8 bases. CDR3 length: 15 residues. The germline V gene has CDR1 MNHEY and CDR2 SVGEGT. V was pared by 4 bases and J by 5 bases, with 9 bases of the junction left unmatched. In DNA form, the CDR3 reads TGTGCCAGCAGTTCCTTCGGCGGGGGGATGGAGACCCAGTACTTC. Protein: CASSSFGGGMETQYF.

The V gene is TRBV2, the J gene TRBJ1-5; 7 positions agree with TRBD1. The CDR3 consists of 16 residues. J gave up 0 bases and V 8 bases, and 10 bases lay outside the gene matches. Germline CDR1 is SNHLY and CDR2 is FYNNEI. The CDR3 reads CASEGTDFYSNQPQHF. In nucleotides, the CDR3 is TGTGCCAGCGAAGGGACAGATTTTTATAGCAATCAGCCCCAGCATTTT.

This chain joins TRBV29-1 and TRBJ1-1; 7 positions agree with TRBD1. This CDR3 region has 14 residues. Germline values: CDR1 SQVTM, CDR2 ANQGSEA. V was pared by 7 bases and J by 4 bases, with 12 bases of the junction left unmatched. In nucleotides, the CDR3 is TGCAGCGCTGGGGTAGGTACAGGGGTCACTGAAGCTTTCTTT. It yields the protein CSAGVGTGVTEAFF.

The gene calls are TRBV29-1 and TRBJ2-3; D call uncertain. Germline-derived CDR1 and CDR2 are SQVTM and ANQGSEA. Trimming stripped 7 bases from V and 1 base from J, with 9 bases between. The length of the CDR3 is 12 residues. CDR3 in amino acids: CSAAVGTDTQYF. The CDR3 DNA follows: TGCAGCGCCGCGGTGGGCACAGATACGCAGTATTTT.

The rearrangement links TRBV29-1 to TRBJ2-2, with 9 bases fitting TRBD2. Germline loops: CDR1 SQVTM, CDR2 ANQGSEA. J gave up 6 bases and V 6 bases, and 2 bases lay outside the gene matches. The CDR3 has 12 residues. CDR3 sequence reads: CSVGTSSGELFF. Here the CDR3 DNA reads TGCAGCGTCGGGACTAGCTCCGGGGAGCTGTTTTTT.

The chain is built from TRBV18 and TRBJ1-1, with D possibly TRBD1 on 5 matching bases. CDR1 is KGHSH, CDR2 LQKENI, per germline. V lost 5 bases and J 1 base, leaving 17 bases between the germline ends. The CDR3 loop spans 16 amino acids. The CDR3 DNA reads TGTGCCAGCTCATCCAACGATGTTGGGGCGAACACTGAAGCTTTCTTT. Translation gives CASSSNDVGANTEAFF. Looking up the rest from reference TRBV18 and TRBJ1-1 gives the full variable domain: NAGVMQNPRHLVRRRGQEARLRCSPMKGHSHVYWYRQLPEEGLKFMVYLQKENIIDESGMPKERFSAEFPKEGPSILRIQQVVRGDSAAYFCASSSNDVGANTEAFFGQGTRLTVV.

The V call is TRBV9, the J call TRBJ2-3; D not resolved. Germline CDR1 and CDR2: SGDLS and YYNGEE. V lost 4 bases, J lost 3 bases, and 12 bases lay in between. There are 14 residues in the CDR3. The CDR3 region has the DNA TGTGCCAGCAGCCTAAGGTCCAGGACAGATACGCAGTATTTT. This translates into CASSLRSRTDTQYF.

This chain uses TRBV30 with TRBJ1-5; TRBD1 is a possible D gene (5 bases). Germline CDR1 reads GTSNPN; CDR2 reads SVGIG (reference sequence). V lost 0 bases and J lost 3, with 6 bases in between. This CDR3 has 13 residues. CDR3 bases: TGTGCCTGGAGTGTACAGGTCAATCAGCCCCAGCATTTT. Its protein is CAWSVQVNQPQHF.

This chain connects TRBV19 to TRBJ1-2; D possibly corresponds to TRBD1 (6 bases). V lost 4 bases and J lost 2, with 14 bases in between. The CDR3 is made up of 15 amino acids. The germline CDR1 and CDR2 sequences are LNHDA and SQIVND (reference sequence). The CDR3 is CASSNTHGQNYGYTF. As DNA, the CDR3 is TGTGCCAGTAGTAATACCCACGGACAGAACTATGGCTACACCTTC.

This clone was found once. The J gene is TRBJ1-3, the V gene TRBV6-5; D ambiguous. In germline, CDR1 is MNHEY, CDR2 SVGAGI. This CDR3 comprises 15 residues. Trimming took off 0 bases at V and 2 bases at J, with 8 bases between the two ends. Here the CDR3 reads CASSYSSGTGNTIYF. CDR3 DNA sequence: TGTGCCAGCAGTTACTCGTCCGGGACTGGAAACACCATATATTTT.

This chain connects TRBV20-1 to TRBJ2-1; 14 nucleotides align to TRBD2. The CDR3 covers 14 residues. With 3 bases clipped from V and 10 bases from J, the junction kept 5 bases outside the gene matches. CDR1 is DFQATT, CDR2 SNEGSKA, per germline (reference sequence). In DNA, the CDR3 is TGCAGTGCTAGTGTTGGACTAGCGGGGGGCGAGCAGTTCTTC. Protein sequence: CSASVGLAGGEQFF.

V is TRBV5-1 and J is TRBJ2-3; 8 nucleotides align to TRBD2. Germline V gene data show CDR1 as SGHRS and CDR2 as YFSETQ. V gave up 1 base and J gave up 3 bases; unmatched junction bases: 7. The CDR3 runs to 16 residues. The CDR3 bases are TGCGCCAGCAGCTTGACCGGGGGGGCCAGGACAGATACGCAGTATTTT. It translates to CASSLTGGARTDTQYF.

The chain uses TRBV7-3 and TRBJ2-3, with D unclear. The germline V gene encodes CDR1 SGHTA and CDR2 FQGTGA. The CDR3 has 13 amino acids. Deletions cut 1 base from V and 6 bases from J, with 8 bases between. The CDR3 spells CASSLNREDTQYF. The CDR3 DNA reads as TGTGCCAGCAGCTTAAATCGCGAGGATACGCAGTATTTT.

The V gene is TRBV24-1, the J gene TRBJ1-2; unclear D gene. The CDR3 spans 14 residues. Germline values: CDR1 KGHDR, CDR2 SFDVKD. V lost 1 base, J lost 4 bases, and 9 bases lay in between. The CDR3 region has the DNA TGTGCCACCAGTGATTTATCCGGGGTCTATGGCTACACCTTC. Protein: CATSDLSGVYGYTF.

This clone is a singleton in its sample. The V gene is TRBV7-9, the J gene TRBJ2-3; a possible D gene is TRBD2 (6 bases). Trimming pared 5 bases from V and 4 bases from J, leaving 19 bases between. This CDR3 comprises 16 residues. From germline, CDR1 is SEHNR and CDR2 FQNEAQ (reference sequence). The CDR3 spells CASSPPVGWGADTQYF. The CDR3 DNA sequence: TGTGCCAGCAGCCCCCCGGTGGGGTGGGGGGCAGATACGCAGTATTTT.

The CDR3 bases are TGTGCCACCCAGATCTCCTACGAGCAGTACTTC. It specifies CATQISYEQYF. This sequence joins TRBV6-1 and TRBJ2-7; no clear D gene. CDR1 MNHNS and CDR2 SASEGT come from the germline V gene. V was clipped by 10 bases and J by 0 bases, with 7 bases between them. CDR3 length: 11 residues.

This clone has only one observation. V usage is TRBV19 and J usage is TRBJ1-5; D may be TRBD1 (6 bases). The germline V and J ends were trimmed by 5 bases and 0 bases, with 11 bases remaining between them. The CDR3 spans 15 residues. Germline V CDR1 and CDR2: LNHDA, SQIVND (reference sequence). CDR3 sequence: CASSWGPYSNQPQHF. The DNA of the CDR3 is TGTGCCAGTAGTTGGGGGCCGTATAGCAATCAGCCCCAGCATTTT.

The rearrangement links TRBV12-5 to TRBJ1-1; D is ambiguous. The CDR3 spans 14 residues. Trimming pared 2 bases from V and 6 bases from J, leaving 13 bases between. The germline V gene has CDR1 LGHNT and CDR2 FRNRAP. The CDR3 spells CASGLPPGVPEAFF. The CDR3 bases are TGTGCTAGTGGTTTGCCACCCGGGGTCCCTGAAGCTTTCTTT.

The V gene is TRBV5-4, the J gene TRBJ2-5; 7 positions agree with TRBD1. This CDR3 has 15 amino acids. The germline V gene has CDR1 SGHNT and CDR2 YYREEE (reference sequence). V trimming: 4 bases; J trimming: 1 base; junction bases outside the gene matches: 7. For the CDR3, the DNA is TGTGCCAGCAGCCAAGCGACAGGGACCCAAGAGACCCAGTACTTC. Translating it yields CASSQATGTQETQYF.

This rearrangement joins TRBV4-2 to TRBJ2-5; TRBD2 agrees at 7 bases. CDR1 is LGHNA and CDR2 is YNFKEQ in the germline V gene. The CDR3 is 16 residues long. With 1 base clipped from V and 2 bases from J, the junction kept 7 bases outside the gene matches. The CDR3 sequence: CASSQGPGGKQETQYF. CDR3 DNA sequence: TGTGCCAGCAGCCAAGGCCCCGGGGGGAAACAAGAGACCCAGTACTTC.

V is TRBV2 and J is TRBJ1-2; D is unresolved. The V gene lost 1 base and the J gene lost 6 bases, with 6 bases spanning the gap. The germline gives CDR1 SNHLY, CDR2 FYNNEI. The CDR3 is 12 residues long. The CDR3 loop is CASSEGEDGYTF. The CDR3 nucleotides are TGTGCCAGCAGTGAAGGAGAGGATGGCTACACCTTC.

This chain connects TRBV18 to TRBJ2-1; D not certain. The V end lost 1 base, the J end lost 10 bases, and 14 bases lay between the germline ends. The CDR3 has 14 residues. Per the germline V gene, CDR1 is KGHSH and CDR2 is LQKENI. The CDR3 is CASSPLVGPLEQFF. CDR3 nucleotide sequence: TGTGCCAGCTCACCACTGGTGGGCCCACTCGAGCAGTTCTTC.